Each of the 27 T cell receptor beta chains below was sequenced from the same sample in a study of vaccination effects on CD4 cells after COVID-19 (dated by TCRdb to between 2021 and 2022). These receptors' antigens are unknown. After around 10 days of culture, CD4+ T cells were isolated with the EasySep CD4+ T cell isolation kit. PCR-confirmed SARS-CoV-2 infection had occurred in convalescent patients between March and December 2020, before the Alpha, Beta and Delta variants emerged in the United States. Two doses of either the BNT162b2 or the mRNA-1273 mRNA SARS-CoV-2 vaccine were administered to participants. The method behind the library was the immunoSEQ multiplex PCR assay. TCRdb limited this immuneACCESS table to in-frame rearrangements with V and J called. A share of clones is missing; checked studies link under half to unresolved V genes, and the rest is unexplained. This sample has about 34,000 clones in its table, and roughly four fifths of those were observed once. The top ten constitute under 8% of the sample.

The sample was CD4+ T cells from PBMCs cultured without peptide, taken after COVID-19 vaccination. The receptors here all came from a human donor who had a prior SARS-CoV-2 infection.

V and J are TRBV12-3 or TRBV12-4 and TRBJ2-2; TRBD1 agrees at 9 bases. Losses at the gene ends were 6 bases for V and 6 bases for J; bases not matched to a gene: 2. The CDR3 extends over 13 amino acids. The chain's CDR3 is CASRRQGAGELFF. The CDR3 DNA reads as TGTGCCAGCAGACGACAGGGGGCCGGGGAGCTGTTTTTT.

This clone appeared a single time. This chain links TRBV19 with TRBJ2-4, with D possibly matching TRBD2 (6 bases). The CDR3 totals 15 residues. The germline gives CDR1 LNHDA, CDR2 SQIVND (reference sequence). V lost 7 bases, J lost 0 bases, and 13 bases lay in between. CDR3 residues: CASKTTGVAKNIQYF. The CDR3 region has the DNA TGTGCCAGTAAAACAACGGGGGTAGCCAAAAACATTCAGTACTTC.

This clone occurred a few times. J is TRBJ1-5 and V is TRBV19; a possible D gene is TRBD1 (6 bases). V lost 10 bases and J lost 3, with 31 bases in between. The CDR3 sequence is 19 residues long. Germline V lookup: CDR1 LNHDA, CDR2 SQIVND (reference sequence). The CDR3 nucleotides read TGTGCCACGAGGGCGAGGGTAACGGGATTAGGACAGTACAATCAGCCCCAGCATTTT. This encodes CATRARVTGLGQYNQPQHF. Looking up the rest from reference TRBV19 and TRBJ1-5 gives the full variable domain: DGGITQSPKYLFRKEGQNVTLSCEQNLNHDAMYWYRQDPGQGLRLIYYSQIVNDFQKGDIAEGYSVSREKKESFPLTVTSAQKNPTAFYLCATRARVTGLGQYNQPQHFGDGTRLSIL.

The CDR3 sequence: CASSPSGTGGYTF. As DNA, the CDR3 is TGTGCCAGCAGCCCCAGTGGGACGGGCGGCTACACCTTC. V usage is TRBV7-9 and J usage is TRBJ1-2, with D perhaps matching TRBD1 (5 bases). This CDR3 spans 13 amino acids. Germline lookup yields CDR1 SEHNR and CDR2 FQNEAQ (reference sequence). Trimming pared 5 bases from V and 8 bases from J, leaving 15 bases between.

The CDR3 DNA follows: TGTGCCAGCAGCTTGTATGGAGGACAGGGTGGGTACGAGCAGTACTTC. This translates into CASSLYGGQGGYEQYF. The V gene is TRBV5-8, the J gene TRBJ2-7, with 8 nucleotides matching TRBD1. The trim removed 1 base at V and 4 bases at J, leaving 10 bases unmatched. The CDR3 consists of 16 residues. Germline CDR1 and CDR2: SGHTS and YDEGEE.

The chain couples TRBV3-1 (or the pseudogene TRBV3-2) to TRBJ2-3; D gene uncertain. V gave up 0 bases and J gave up 2 bases, with 3 bases separating them. There are 13 residues in the CDR3. Germline V CDR1 and CDR2: LGHDT, YNNKEL (reference sequence). The CDR3 coding sequence is TGTGCCAGCAGCCAAGACTTCACAGATACGCAGTATTTT. Translation: CASSQDFTDTQYF.

The rearrangement uses TRBV27 and TRBJ2-7, with TRBD2 matching over 12 bases. J lost 3 bases, V lost 5 bases, and 5 bases had no gene match. The CDR3 loop spans 15 amino acids. CDR1 is MNHEY and CDR2 is SMNVEV in the germline V gene (reference sequence). CDR3 nucleotide sequence: TGTGCCAGCAGTCCCTCGGGACTAGCGGGCTACGAGCAGTACTTC. As protein: CASSPSGLAGYEQYF.

The DNA for the CDR3 is TGTGCCAGCAGCCAAGATTTGCCTAGCGGGGAAGTCTACAATGAGCAGTTCTTC. This translates into CASSQDLPSGEVYNEQFF. The rearrangement joins TRBV3-1 (or the pseudogene TRBV3-2) to TRBJ2-1; 9 bases agree with TRBD2. The CDR3 is made up of 18 amino acids. Looked up from germline, CDR1 is LGHDT and CDR2 is YNNKEL (reference sequence). Trimming cost V 0 bases and J 3 bases; bases outside gene matches: 9.

The genes are TRBV20-1 and TRBJ1-2; TRBD1 aligns across 9 bases. Germline V CDR1 and CDR2: DFQATT, SNEGSKA (reference sequence). This CDR3 has 16 residues. The junction had 14 bases not matched to a gene; V was cut back by 3 bases and J by 6 bases. The CDR3 bases are TGCAGTGCTAGTAGCACAGGGGGCGAATACTTCGATGGCTACACCTTC. Its protein is CSASSTGGEYFDGYTF.

In this sample, this clone turned up once. The rearrangement joins TRBV29-1 to TRBJ2-1; possibly TRBD1 for D (5 bases). Trimming shortened V by 5 bases and J by 5 bases, and 10 bases separated the two germline ends. There are 12 residues in the CDR3. Germline V gene data show CDR1 as SQVTM and CDR2 as ANQGSEA. This chain's CDR3 is CSVIARDNEQFF. CDR3 sequence (DNA): TGCAGCGTTATAGCCAGGGACAATGAGCAGTTCTTC.

This chain joins TRBV25-1 and TRBJ1-1; D uncertain. Germline CDR1 MGHDK, CDR2 SYGVNS. V gave up 8 bases and J gave up 2 bases, with 9 bases separating them. This CDR3 has 12 amino acids. CDR3 nucleotides: TGTGCCAGCTCAGCCTATAACACTGAAGCTTTCTTT. Translating gives CASSAYNTEAFF.

The rearrangement links TRBV5-1 to TRBJ1-5; D gene unclear. The CDR3 runs 13 residues. Per the germline V gene, CDR1 is SGHRS and CDR2 is YFSETQ. The V and J ends lost 0 bases and 7 bases respectively, with 8 bases between them. Here the CDR3 reads CASSLGREQPQHF. The CDR3 coding sequence is TGCGCCAGCAGCTTGGGAAGGGAACAGCCCCAGCATTTT.

The chain has TRBV15 and TRBJ2-3; a weak D match, TRBD1 (5 bases). From germline, CDR1 is LNHNV and CDR2 YYDKDF (reference sequence). This CDR3 spans 18 amino acids. Between the trimmed V and J ends, which lost 0 bases and 3 bases, there was a span of 19 bases. Here the CDR3 DNA reads TGTGCCACCAGCAGAGATCTCTCTATCAGGGAACAGACAGATACGCAGTATTTT. Its translation: CATSRDLSIREQTDTQYF.

Worth noting for this clone: This CDR3 is also generated by other DNA sequences in the sample. The rearrangement joins TRBV3-1 (or the pseudogene TRBV3-2) to TRBJ2-2, with D maybe TRBD1 (6 bases). The CDR3 runs 13 residues. Trimming took off 4 bases at V and 5 bases at J, with 8 bases between the two ends. The V gene's germline CDR1 is LGHDT and CDR2 YNNKEL (reference sequence). The CDR3 region is CASSLQGTGELFF. Here the CDR3 DNA reads TGTGCCAGCAGCCTACAGGGTACCGGGGAGCTGTTTTTT.

Here the CDR3 reads CASSLGQGVYEQYF. CDR3 bases: TGTGCCAGCAGCTTGGGACAGGGTGTCTACGAGCAGTACTTC. The chain couples TRBV5-4 to TRBJ2-7, with 7 positions matching TRBD1. The CDR3 length is 14 residues. With 0 bases clipped from V and 3 bases from J, the junction kept 3 bases outside the gene matches. Germline CDR1 is SGHNT and CDR2 is YYREEE (reference sequence). The variable domain in full, with the rest retrieved from reference TRBV5-4 and TRBJ2-7, is ETGVTQSPTHLIKTRGQQVTLRCSSQSGHNTVSWYQQALGQGPQFIFQYYREEENGRGNFPPRFSGLQFPNYSSELNVNALELDDSALYLCASSLGQGVYEQYFGPGTRLTVT.

CDR3 nucleotides: TGTGCCAGCAGCTACTCTGGGGCCAACGTCCTGACTTTC. This translates into CASSYSGANVLTF. The chain links TRBV7-9 to TRBJ2-6, with D uncertain. V dropped 4 bases and J dropped 0 bases, with 1 base sitting between them. The germline V gene encodes CDR1 SEHNR and CDR2 FQNEAQ (reference sequence). The CDR3 runs to 13 residues.

The chain links TRBV7-6 to TRBJ1-2; TRBD1 aligns across 9 bases. The CDR3 length is 15 residues. Germline values: CDR1 SGHVS, CDR2 FNYEAQ. J lost 4 bases, V lost 5 bases, and 8 bases had no gene match. The CDR3 spells CASSPRTGDSYGYTF. Here the CDR3 DNA reads TGTGCCAGCAGCCCTCGGACAGGGGATAGCTATGGCTACACCTTC. The complete variable domain, with remaining parts taken from reference TRBV7-6 and TRBJ1-2, reads GAGVSQSPRYKVTKRGQDVALRCDPISGHVSLYWYRQALGQGPEFLTYFNYEAQQDKSGLPNDRFSAERPEGSISTLTIQRTEQRDSAMYRCASSPRTGDSYGYTFGSGTRLTVV.

The chain recombines TRBV12-2 with TRBJ1-2. TRBV12-2 is annotated as a pseudogene. The CDR3 spans 13 residues. CDR3 loop: CASRLRSSYGYTF. In nucleotides, the CDR3 is TGTGCAAGTCGCTTACGGAGTTCCTATGGCTACACCTTC.

The chain carries TRBV12-5 and TRBJ2-5; D gene unclear. The CDR3 has 12 residues. Germline loops: CDR1 LGHNT, CDR2 FRNRAP. V lost 0 bases to trimming and J lost 5 bases, with 4 bases between them. CDR3 nucleotides: TGTGCTAGTGGTTTGGTAATGGAGACCCAGTACTTC. Translating it yields CASGLVMETQYF.

The genes are TRBV30 and TRBJ1-4, with D maybe TRBD1 (5 bases). The CDR3 is 14 amino acids. The germline V gene encodes CDR1 GTSNPN and CDR2 SVGIG (reference sequence). V was clipped by 3 bases and J by 8 bases, with 16 bases between them. The CDR3 region is CAWSQGQGWEKLFF. The CDR3 nucleotides are TGTGCCTGGAGCCAGGGCCAAGGGTGGGAAAAACTGTTTTTT.

The chain uses TRBV19 and TRBJ1-5; a possible D gene is TRBD1 (5 bases). CDR1 and CDR2 (germline): LNHDA, SQIVND (reference sequence). This CDR3 is 14 amino acids long. The germline V and J ends were trimmed by 6 bases and 3 bases, with 12 bases remaining between them. DNA of the CDR3: TGTGCCAGTAGCAACCAGGGTCCCAATCAGCCCCAGCATTTT. Protein sequence: CASSNQGPNQPQHF.

This clone has a handful of counts. J is TRBJ2-1 and V is TRBV7-9, with 8 bases matching TRBD2. CDR1 is SEHNR and CDR2 is FQNEAQ in the germline V gene (reference sequence). Trimming at V came to 5 bases and at J to 3 bases, leaving 9 bases not matched to a gene. This CDR3 is built from 16 residues. The CDR3 spells CASSPIAGRGYNEQFF. The CDR3 coding sequence is TGTGCCAGCAGCCCCATAGCGGGAAGGGGCTACAATGAGCAGTTCTTC.

This clone was found a few times. The chain is built from TRBV5-4 and TRBJ2-3; D is unresolved. Germline-derived CDR1 and CDR2 are SGHNT and YYREEE (reference sequence). V dropped 4 bases and J dropped 2 bases, with 8 bases sitting between them. The CDR3 loop spans 13 amino acids. The CDR3 spells CASSATSTDTQYF. The CDR3 DNA reads TGTGCCAGCAGCGCTACCTCCACAGATACGCAGTATTTT.

This clone has just one count. V is TRBV5-4 and J is TRBJ2-7, with 11 bases that match TRBD2. J gave up 0 bases and V 0 bases, and 2 bases lay outside the gene matches. CDR1 is SGHNT, CDR2 YYREEE, per germline (reference sequence). The CDR3 sequence is 16 residues long. This chain's CDR3 is CASSLGGLAVSYEQYF. DNA for the CDR3: TGTGCCAGCAGCTTGGGGGGACTAGCGGTCTCCTACGAGCAGTACTTC.

This chain links TRBV12-5 with TRBJ1-6, with D maybe TRBD1 (5 bases). The V gene's germline CDR1 is LGHNT and CDR2 FRNRAP. Trimming took off 0 bases at V and 10 bases at J, with 13 bases between the two ends. The CDR3 runs 15 residues. DNA for the CDR3: TGTGCTAGTGGTTTGGTACGGGAGGGGCAATCACCCCTCCACTTT. Residues: CASGLVREGQSPLHF.

This sequence joins TRBV10-3 and TRBJ2-6, with no clear D. The germline V and J ends were trimmed by 0 bases and 0 bases, with 9 bases remaining between them. CDR1 and CDR2 (germline): ENHRY, SYGVKD. The CDR3 contains 17 residues. This CDR3 is CAISESVRLSGANVLTF. The CDR3 region has the DNA TGTGCCATCAGTGAGTCGGTCCGGCTCTCTGGGGCCAACGTCCTGACTTTC.

This chain joins TRBV7-9 and TRBJ1-2; tentatively, D is TRBD1 (5 bases). Germline V lookup: CDR1 SEHNR, CDR2 FQNEAQ (reference sequence). The germline V and J ends were trimmed by 1 base and 6 bases, with 15 bases remaining between them. The CDR3 consists of 15 residues. The CDR3 DNA sequence: TGTGCCAGCAGCTTAGGGGGGTGGAGGACGGATGGCTACACCTTC. Encoded protein: CASSLGGWRTDGYTF.